What follows is one T cell receptor (beta chain) and its context. The CDR3 length is 16 residues. V lost 4 bases and J lost 0; bases outside the gene matches: 3. CDR1 is SEHNR and CDR2 is FQNEAQ in the germline V gene (reference sequence). This sample is drawn from a study of blood T cells in healthy people across ages. The authors isolated at least 6 million PBMCs per sample. Per sample, at least 5.5 micrograms of total RNA were extracted. A second roughly 7 to 11 cycle PCR used barcoded and J-beta primers. MiXCR, applied by TCRdb to the 5' RACE reads, yields one record per CDR3 protein. This repertoire shows about 800,000 distinct CDR3 sequences, around a quarter found once; its top ten account for under 4.5%. The data were also submitted as part of a second study, on T cells of mothers and their children.

The V and J genes are TRBV7-9 and TRBJ2-1; 10 nucleotides agree with TRBD2. The receptor was isolated from a boy between 5 and 17 years old in good health. Sequencing was performed on blood. This CDR3 reads CASSYRLAGSYNEQFF. CDR3 coding DNA: TGTGCCAGCAGCTACCGACTAGCGGGCTCCTACAATGAGCAGTTCTTC.